The clone carrying this TCR beta chain has only one observation. Antigen specificity is unknown. CDR1 and CDR2 (germline): GTSNPN, SVGIG (reference sequence). Trimming at V came to 1 base and at J to 2 bases, leaving 5 bases not matched to a gene. The CDR3 covers 15 residues. Using immunoSEQ multiplex PCR, the repertoire was profiled, and TCRdb retains in-frame clones only, with some absent. The sample holds about 67,000 clones, around 84% seen once. This entry belongs to a study of T cell responses to AZD1222 COVID-19 vaccine. Study conclusions and caveats: Clonal diversity was possibly underestimated; the donors were predominantly white British and more often female. CD4 TCRs linked to vaccination spanned spike, dominating at 160-218 and 743-854. Just a handful of people given AZD1222 tested seropositive at baseline.

The source of this sequence is an adult in good health. The chain uses TRBV30 and TRBJ2-3; 8 positions agree with TRBD2. The material was peripheral blood, obtained on day 0 of AZD1222 vaccination. CDR3 in DNA: TGTGCCTGGAGTGGGACTAGCAGATTCACAGATACGCAGTATTTT. Translation gives CAWSGTSRFTDTQYF.